This entry lists 10 T cell receptor beta chains sequenced from one sample in a study of T cells after yellow fever vaccination. TCRdb reprocessed the 5' RACE reads with MiXCR, giving one entry per CDR3 protein. The sample contains over 300,000 distinct CDR3 sequences, approximately 4% of which appear only once. The sequencing here drew on PBMCs, taken 5 days after the yellow fever booster vaccination. These receptors originate from a man younger than 35 who received the YFV17D yellow fever vaccine.

The chain combines TRBV15 with TRBJ1-1; D is unclear. V dropped 0 bases and J dropped 4 bases, with 15 bases sitting between them. Germline-derived CDR1 and CDR2 are LNHNV and YYDKDF (reference sequence). The CDR3 loop spans 16 amino acids. The CDR3 sequence: CATSRERKVGGTEAFF. DNA for the CDR3: TGTGCCACCAGCAGAGAGAGGAAGGTGGGTGGCACTGAAGCTTTCTTT.

A few counts support this clonotype. The chain recombines TRBV27 with TRBJ2-5; D gene ambiguous. The V gene's germline CDR1 is MNHEY and CDR2 SMNVEV (reference sequence). The V end was cut by 5 bases, the J end by 4 bases, with 11 bases between. The CDR3 extends over 13 amino acids. The CDR3 coding sequence is TGTGCCAGCAGTCCCTTAGCCCGAGAGACCCAGTACTTC. This gives the protein CASSPLARETQYF.

This clonotype was seen a few times. The genes are TRBV12-3 or TRBV12-4 and TRBJ1-5, with 7 bases that match TRBD1. CDR3 size: 13 residues. Trimming took 8 bases from V and 6 from J; bases not matched to a gene: 7. For the CDR3, the DNA is TGTGCCAGCGCTGTGGGACAGCTTCAGCCCCAGCATTTT. Protein sequence: CASAVGQLQPQHF.

This clonotype has ten or more counts. The chain employs TRBV5-1 and TRBJ2-2; D is ambiguous. Per germline, CDR1 SGHRS and CDR2 YFSETQ. The CDR3 totals 16 residues. Trimming cost V 0 bases and J 9 bases, with 18 bases left between them. The CDR3 DNA reads TGCGCCAGCAGCTTGGCCACCGCGTTGCAACTCAGGGAGCTGTTTTTT. This gives the protein CASSLATALQLRELFF.

The CDR3 reads CASSQNRVMNSPLHF. CDR3 in DNA: TGTGCCAGCAGCCAAAACAGGGTCATGAATTCACCCCTCCACTTT. V gene TRBV4-2 combines with J gene TRBJ1-6; D perhaps matches TRBD1 (6 bases). V was shortened by 2 bases and J by 7 bases, with 12 bases between the two germline ends. CDR3 length equals 15 residues. Germline V CDR1 and CDR2: LGHNA, YNFKEQ.

This clonotype showed up just a few times. This rearrangement joins TRBV3-1 to TRBJ2-5; D is undetermined. Germline values: CDR1 LGHDT, CDR2 YNNKEL (reference sequence). Between the trimmed V and J ends, which lost 1 base and 5 bases, there was a span of 14 bases. The CDR3 contains 15 residues. Here the CDR3 DNA reads TGTGCCAGCAGCCAAGCGTTGACGCTTCTTGAGACCCAGTACTTC. It yields the protein CASSQALTLLETQYF.

This chain uses TRBV28 with TRBJ1-2; 7 positions agree with TRBD1. The CDR3 spans 13 residues. J lost 4 bases, V lost 8 bases, and 7 bases had no gene match. Germline V CDR1 and CDR2: MDHEN, SYDVKM. The DNA of the CDR3 is TGTGCCAGCTTGGGACAGAGGGTCTATGGCTACACCTTC. Protein sequence: CASLGQRVYGYTF.

This clonotype was counted only a few times. The gene calls are TRBV9 and TRBJ2-3; D might be TRBD2 (5 bases). The V gene's germline CDR1 is SGDLS and CDR2 YYNGEE. This CDR3 comprises 14 residues. Between the trimmed V and J ends, which lost 4 bases and 4 bases, there was a span of 13 bases. The CDR3 protein is CASSPRRVPDTQYF. The CDR3 DNA sequence: TGTGCCAGCAGCCCCCGGCGGGTGCCAGATACGCAGTATTTT.

The rearrangement links TRBV10-3 to TRBJ2-7; D unclear. Germline lookup yields CDR1 ENHRY and CDR2 SYGVKD. The CDR3 covers 13 residues. V lost 10 bases and J lost 1, with 14 bases in between. As DNA, the CDR3 is TGTGCCACCATATCGAAGGCTTCCTACGAGCAGTACTTC. Encoded protein: CATISKASYEQYF.

This clonotype was observed a few times. CDR3 DNA: TGTGCCAGCAGTTTAGGGTTGGCCAATCAGCCCCAGCATTTT. Translated: CASSLGLANQPQHF. The rearrangement uses TRBV27 and TRBJ1-5, with D unresolved. Germline CDR1 is MNHEY and CDR2 is SMNVEV (reference sequence). Trimming pared 2 bases from V and 3 bases from J, leaving 8 bases between. This CDR3 is 14 amino acids long.